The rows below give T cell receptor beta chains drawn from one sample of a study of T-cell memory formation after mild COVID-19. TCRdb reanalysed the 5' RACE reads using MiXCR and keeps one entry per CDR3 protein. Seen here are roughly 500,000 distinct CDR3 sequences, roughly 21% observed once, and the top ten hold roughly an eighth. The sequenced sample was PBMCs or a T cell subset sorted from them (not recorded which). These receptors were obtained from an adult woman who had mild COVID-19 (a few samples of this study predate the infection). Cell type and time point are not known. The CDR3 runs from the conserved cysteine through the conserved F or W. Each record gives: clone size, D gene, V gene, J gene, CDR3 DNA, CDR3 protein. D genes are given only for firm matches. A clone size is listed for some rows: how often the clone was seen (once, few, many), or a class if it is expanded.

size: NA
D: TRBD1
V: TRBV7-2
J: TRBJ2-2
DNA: TGTGCCAGCAGCTTGGGGACAGGGATCGGGGAGCTGTTTTTT
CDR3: CASSLGTGIGELFF

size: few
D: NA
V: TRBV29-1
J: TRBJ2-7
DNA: TGCAGCGTTTCCCCAGGCTACGAGCAGTACTTC
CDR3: CSVSPGYEQYF

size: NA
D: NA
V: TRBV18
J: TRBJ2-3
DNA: TGTGCCAGCTCACCAAAGGGGTGGAGCACAGATACGCAGTATTTT
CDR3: CASSPKGWSTDTQYF

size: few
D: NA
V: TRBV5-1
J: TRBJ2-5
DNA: TGCGCCAGCAGCTTGATCGTGGCCCAAGAGACCCAGTACTTC
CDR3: CASSLIVAQETQYF

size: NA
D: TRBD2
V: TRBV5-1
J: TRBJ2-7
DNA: TGCGCCAGCAGCTTGGATCCAGCGGGGAAGTACGAGCAGTACTTC
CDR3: CASSLDPAGKYEQYF

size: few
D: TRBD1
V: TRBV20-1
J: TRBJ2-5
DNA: TGCAGTGCTAGGCCTTACAGGGGTGGGGGCATTCCAGAGACCCAGTACTTC
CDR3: CSARPYRGGGIPETQYF

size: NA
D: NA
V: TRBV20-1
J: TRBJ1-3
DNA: TGCAGTGCTAGGAGCCCCGGGGGACTCTCTGGAAACACCATATATTTT
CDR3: CSARSPGGLSGNTIYF

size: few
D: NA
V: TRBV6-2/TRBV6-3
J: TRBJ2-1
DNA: TGTGCCAGCTCGGGGTACCTAGCGTCCTACAATGAGCAGTTCTTC
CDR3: CASSGYLASYNEQFF

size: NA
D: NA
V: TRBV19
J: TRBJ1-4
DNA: TGTGCCAGTAGTGTGTCAGCGACAACTAATGAAAAACTGTTTTTT
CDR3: CASSVSATTNEKLFF

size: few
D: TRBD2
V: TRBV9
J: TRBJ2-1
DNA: TGTGCCAGCAGCGTAGCCCCCCAGCGGGAGGGGGGCAATGAGCAGTTCTTC
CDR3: CASSVAPQREGGNEQFF

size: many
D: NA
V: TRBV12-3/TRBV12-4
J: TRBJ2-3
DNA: TGTGCCAGCAGTTTTAGCGTGGGGCCAGATACGCAGTATTTT
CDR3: CASSFSVGPDTQYF

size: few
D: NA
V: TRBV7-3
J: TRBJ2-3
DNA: TGTGCCAGCAGTAGAGGTGGGAGCCACACAGATACGCAGTATTTT
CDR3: CASSRGGSHTDTQYF

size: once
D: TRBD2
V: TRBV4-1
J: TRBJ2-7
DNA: TGCGCCAGCAGCCCCCCTGGGGGGGCCTACGAGCAGTACTTC
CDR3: CASSPPGGAYEQYF

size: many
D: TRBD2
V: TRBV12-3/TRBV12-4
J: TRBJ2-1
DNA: TGTGCCAGCAGTTTAGGGGCGGGGGTCAGCAATGAGCAGTTCTTC
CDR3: CASSLGAGVSNEQFF

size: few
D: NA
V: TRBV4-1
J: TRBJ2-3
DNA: TGCGCCAGCAGCCACCGGGCAGATACGCAGTATTTT
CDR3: CASSHRADTQYF

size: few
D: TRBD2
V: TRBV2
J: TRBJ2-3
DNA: TGTGCCAGTCGAGTCCCGGGACTAGCGGGGGGTGGAGATACGCAGTATTTT
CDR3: CASRVPGLAGGGDTQYF

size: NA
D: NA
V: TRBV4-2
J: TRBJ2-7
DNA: TGTGCCAGCAGCCAAGCGGGGCAGGGCTACGAGCAGTACTTC
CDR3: CASSQAGQGYEQYF

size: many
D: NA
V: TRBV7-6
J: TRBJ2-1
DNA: TGTGCCAGCAGCCCCTCCACTAGCTCCTACAATGAGCAGTTCTTC
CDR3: CASSPSTSSYNEQFF

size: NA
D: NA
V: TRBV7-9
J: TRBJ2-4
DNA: TGTGCCAGCAGCTTTTTTTGGGGAACCAAAAACATTCAGTACTTC
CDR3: CASSFFWGTKNIQYF

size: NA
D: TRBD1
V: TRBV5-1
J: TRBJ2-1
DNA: TGCGCCAGCAGCCCGGTGGAGAGGGGGCCCCCCAATGAGCAGTTCTTC
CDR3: CASSPVERGPPNEQFF

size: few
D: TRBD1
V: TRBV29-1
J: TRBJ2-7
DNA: TGCAGCCCCCTGGACAGGGATGGGCAGTACTTC
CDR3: CSPLDRDGQYF

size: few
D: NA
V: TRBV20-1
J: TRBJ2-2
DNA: TGCAGTGCTCGCACAGGTTCCACCGGGGAGCTGTTTTTT
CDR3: CSARTGSTGELFF

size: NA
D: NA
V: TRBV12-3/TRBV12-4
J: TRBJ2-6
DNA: TGTGCCAGCAGCCCTTTGTTGGGCTCTGGGGCCAACGTCCTGACTTTC
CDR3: CASSPLLGSGANVLTF

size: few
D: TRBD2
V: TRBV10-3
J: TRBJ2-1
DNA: TGTGCCATCAGTGACATACTAGCGGGAGCCCGGGAGCAGTTCTTC
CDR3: CAISDILAGAREQFF

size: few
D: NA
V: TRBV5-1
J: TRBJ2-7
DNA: TGCGCCAGCAGCTTGGACCGGGACACCGGCGCCTACGAGCAGTACTTC
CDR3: CASSLDRDTGAYEQYF

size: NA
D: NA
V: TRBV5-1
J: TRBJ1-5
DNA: TGCGCCAGCAGCTTGATGGGGGCCGACGGGAATCAGCCCCAGCATTTT
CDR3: CASSLMGADGNQPQHF

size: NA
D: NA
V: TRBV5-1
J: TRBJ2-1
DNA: TGCGCCAGCAGCTTGGCGGCGGCGGGCTACAATGAGCAGTTCTTC
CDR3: CASSLAAAGYNEQFF

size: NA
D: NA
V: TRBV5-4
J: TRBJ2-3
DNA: TGTGCCAGCAGCTTGAGGACGACTCCAGATACGCAGTATTTT
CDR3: CASSLRTTPDTQYF

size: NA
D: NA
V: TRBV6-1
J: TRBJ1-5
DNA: TGTGCCATCCAAGACTTAGGTCTGGGTCAGCCCCAGCATTTT
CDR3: CAIQDLGLGQPQHF

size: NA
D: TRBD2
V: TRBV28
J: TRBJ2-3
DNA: TGTGCCAGCAGTCTCCGACTAGCGGGCCGCACAGATACGCAGTATTTT
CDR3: CASSLRLAGRTDTQYF

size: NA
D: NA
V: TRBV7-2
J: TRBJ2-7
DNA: TGTGCCAGCAGCGAGGGCCCCTACGAGGTCTACGAGCAGTACTTC
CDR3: CASSEGPYEVYEQYF

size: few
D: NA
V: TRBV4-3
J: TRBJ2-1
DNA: TGCGCCAGCAGCCAAGGAAGGGAAAGTGGCAATGAGCAGTTCTTC
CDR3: CASSQGRESGNEQFF

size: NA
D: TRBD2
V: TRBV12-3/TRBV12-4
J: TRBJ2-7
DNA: TGTGCCAGCAGTCGATGGACTAGCGGCGAGCAGTACTTC
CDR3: CASSRWTSGEQYF

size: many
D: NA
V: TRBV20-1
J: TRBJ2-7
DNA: TGCAGTGCTAGAGGTGGGGACCGACCCTACGAGCAGTACTTC
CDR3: CSARGGDRPYEQYF

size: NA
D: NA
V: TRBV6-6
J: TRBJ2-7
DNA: TGTGCCAGCAGTTCCCTCGGGCAGGGTCGGGAAGAGCAGTACTTC
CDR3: CASSSLGQGREEQYF

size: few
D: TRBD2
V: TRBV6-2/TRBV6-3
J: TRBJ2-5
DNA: TGTGCCAGCAGTTACCGGAGCGGGAGCGGGGAGACCCAGTACTTC
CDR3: CASSYRSGSGETQYF

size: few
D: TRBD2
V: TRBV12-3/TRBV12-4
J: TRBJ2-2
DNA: TGTGCCAGCAGTTTGGGGCTAGCGGGAATCACCGGGGAGCTGTTTTTT
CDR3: CASSLGLAGITGELFF

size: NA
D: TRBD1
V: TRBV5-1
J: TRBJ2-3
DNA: TGCGCCAGCAGCTTCAGACAGGGCGGATCAGATACGCAGTATTTT
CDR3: CASSFRQGGSDTQYF

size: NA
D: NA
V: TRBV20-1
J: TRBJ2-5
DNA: TGCAGTGCTAGAGATTACCAAAAAGAGACCCAGTACTTC
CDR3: CSARDYQKETQYF

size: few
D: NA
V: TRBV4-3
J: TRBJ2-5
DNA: TGCGCCAGCAGCCAAGATTTTGTGTACCAAGAGACCCAGTACTTC
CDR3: CASSQDFVYQETQYF

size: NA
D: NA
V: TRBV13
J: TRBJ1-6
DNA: TGTGCCAGCAGCCCCGGGTTACGAGGTTCACCCCTCCACTTT
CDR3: CASSPGLRGSPLHF

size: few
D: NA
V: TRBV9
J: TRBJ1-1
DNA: TGTGCCAGCAGGGGGCTGGAGGCCGGCGCTTTCTTT
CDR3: CASRGLEAGAFF

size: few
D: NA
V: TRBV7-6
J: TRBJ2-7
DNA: TGTGCCAGCAGCTTAGCGATCGGGATAGCCTACGAGCAGTACTTC
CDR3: CASSLAIGIAYEQYF

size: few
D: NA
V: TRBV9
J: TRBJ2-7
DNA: TGTGCCAGCAGCACAACCGGGACAACGGTTTACGAGCAGTACTTC
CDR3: CASSTTGTTVYEQYF

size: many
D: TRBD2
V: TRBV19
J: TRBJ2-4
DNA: TGTGCCAGTAGTAGAGGGACTAGCGCTGACATTCAGTACTTC
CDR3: CASSRGTSADIQYF

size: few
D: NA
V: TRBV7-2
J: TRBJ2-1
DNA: TGTGCCAGCAGCTTAGAGCTCCAAATTCCCAATGAGCAGTTCTTC
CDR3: CASSLELQIPNEQFF

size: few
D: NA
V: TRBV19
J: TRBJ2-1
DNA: TGTGCCAGCCACAGCCGTCTCTTGTCCAATGAGCAGTTCTTC
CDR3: CASHSRLLSNEQFF

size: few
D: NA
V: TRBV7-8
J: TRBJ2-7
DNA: TGTGCCAGCAGCTTAGTGGGGGAGGTCTACGAGCAGTACTTC
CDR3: CASSLVGEVYEQYF

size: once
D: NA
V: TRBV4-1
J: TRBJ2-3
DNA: TGCGCCAGCAGCCATTTCATCACAGATACGCAGTATTTT
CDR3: CASSHFITDTQYF

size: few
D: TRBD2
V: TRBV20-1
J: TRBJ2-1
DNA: TGCAGTGCTGGGGGACTAGCGGGGGTGCAGTTCTTC
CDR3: CSAGGLAGVQFF

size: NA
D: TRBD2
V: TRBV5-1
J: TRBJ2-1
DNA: TGCGCCAGCAGCTTGGAGGGGCGCGGGGGCAATGAGCAGTTCTTC
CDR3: CASSLEGRGGNEQFF

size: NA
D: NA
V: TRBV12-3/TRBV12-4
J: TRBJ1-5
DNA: TGTGCCAGCAGCCCGTATAGAGGCAATCAGCCCCAGCATTTT
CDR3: CASSPYRGNQPQHF

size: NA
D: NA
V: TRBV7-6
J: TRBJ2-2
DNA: TGTGCCAGCAGCTTAAACTGGGACACGACCGGGGAGCTGTTTTTT
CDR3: CASSLNWDTTGELFF

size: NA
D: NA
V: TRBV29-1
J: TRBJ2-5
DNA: TGCAGCGTTTGCGATTTGGGGATGACTGAGACCCAGTACTTC
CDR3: CSVCDLGMTETQYF

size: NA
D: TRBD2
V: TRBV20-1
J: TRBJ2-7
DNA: TGCAGTGCTAGAGATGGGACTAGCGGTTCCTACGAGCAGTACTTC
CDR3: CSARDGTSGSYEQYF

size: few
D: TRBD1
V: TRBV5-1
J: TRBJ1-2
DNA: TGCGCCAGCAGCTGGGGGACAGGGCTGGGCTATGGCTACACCTTC
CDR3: CASSWGTGLGYGYTF